This T cell receptor beta chain was recorded in a study of naive and memory T cell subsets. Two oligonucleotides, mixed equimolar, formed the beta constant-region primer covering TRBC1 and TRBC2. TCRdb fed the UMI-ligation and nested PCR reads into MiXCR, producing one record per CDR3 protein. The profile shows some 150,000 distinct CDR3 sequences, over 15% of them singletons. This clonotype came up a few times. The antigen remains unidentified. Study conclusions and caveats: The power law exponent of TCR abundance differed between naive and memory cells. Possibly reflecting memory cells re-expressing CD45RA, a few larger clonotypes occurred in naive repertoires, especially CD8.

The clonotype was recovered from a human donor in good health. Sequencing was done on a sample of naive CD4+ T cells from blood.

Here the CDR3 DNA reads TGTGCCAGCAGCTTAGGGGGGGCGCCGAGCACAGATACGCAGTATTTT. This translates into CASSLGGAPSTDTQYF. The chain carries TRBV7-2 and TRBJ2-3; possibly TRBD1 or TRBD2 for D (6 bases each). The CDR3 loop spans 16 amino acids. CDR1 is SGHTA and CDR2 is FQGNSA in the germline V gene. V lost 1 base and J 0 bases, leaving 11 bases between the germline ends. Based on the CDR3 plus reference TRBV7-2 and TRBJ2-3, the full variable domain is GAGVSQSPSNKVTEKGKDVELRCDPISGHTALYWYRQSLGQGLEFLIYFQGNSAPDKSGLPSDRFSAERTGGSVSTLTIQRTQQEDSAVYLCASSLGGAPSTDTQYFGPGTRLTVL.